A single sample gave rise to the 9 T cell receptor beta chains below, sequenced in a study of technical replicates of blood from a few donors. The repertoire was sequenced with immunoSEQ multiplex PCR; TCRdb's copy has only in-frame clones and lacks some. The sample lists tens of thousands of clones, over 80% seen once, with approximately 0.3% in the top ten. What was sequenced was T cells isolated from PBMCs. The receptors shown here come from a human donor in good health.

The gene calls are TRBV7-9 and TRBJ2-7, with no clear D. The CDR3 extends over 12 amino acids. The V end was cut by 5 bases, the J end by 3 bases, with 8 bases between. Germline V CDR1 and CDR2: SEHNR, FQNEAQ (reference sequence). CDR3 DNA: TGTGCCAGCAGCCCTACCCACTACGAGCAGTACTTC. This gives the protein CASSPTHYEQYF.

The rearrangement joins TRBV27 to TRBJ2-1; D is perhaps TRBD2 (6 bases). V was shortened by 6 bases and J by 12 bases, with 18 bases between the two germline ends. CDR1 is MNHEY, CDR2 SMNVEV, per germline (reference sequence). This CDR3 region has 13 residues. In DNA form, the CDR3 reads TGTGCCAGCAGCCAAATTTACCGGGACTGGCAGTTCTTC. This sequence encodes CASSQIYRDWQFF.

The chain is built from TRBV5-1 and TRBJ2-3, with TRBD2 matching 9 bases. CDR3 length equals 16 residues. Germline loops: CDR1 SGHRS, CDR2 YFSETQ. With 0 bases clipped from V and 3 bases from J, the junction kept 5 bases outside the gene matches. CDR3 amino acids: CASSLAPSGNTDTQYF. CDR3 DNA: TGCGCCAGCAGCTTGGCGCCTAGCGGGAATACAGATACGCAGTATTTT. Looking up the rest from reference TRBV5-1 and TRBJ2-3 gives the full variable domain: KAGVTQTPRYLIKTRGQQVTLSCSPISGHRSVSWYQQTPGQGLQFLFEYFSETQRNKGNFPGRFSGRQFSNSRSEMNVSTLELGDSALYLCASSLAPSGNTDTQYFGPGTRLTVL.

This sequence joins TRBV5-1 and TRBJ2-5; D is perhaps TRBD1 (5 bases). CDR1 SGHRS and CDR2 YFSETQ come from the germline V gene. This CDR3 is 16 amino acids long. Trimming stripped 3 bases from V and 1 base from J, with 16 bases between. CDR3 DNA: TGCGCCAGCAGCTCAATGCAGGGTCTTCGCCAAGAGACCCAGTACTTC. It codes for CASSSMQGLRQETQYF. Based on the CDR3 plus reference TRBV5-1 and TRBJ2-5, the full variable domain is KAGVTQTPRYLIKTRGQQVTLSCSPISGHRSVSWYQQTPGQGLQFLFEYFSETQRNKGNFPGRFSGRQFSNSRSEMNVSTLELGDSALYLCASSSMQGLRQETQYFGPGTRLLVL.

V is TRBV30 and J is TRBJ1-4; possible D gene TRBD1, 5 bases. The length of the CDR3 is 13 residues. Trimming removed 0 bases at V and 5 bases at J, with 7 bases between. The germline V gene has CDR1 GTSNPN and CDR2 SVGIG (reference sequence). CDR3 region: CAWSVQGNEKLFF. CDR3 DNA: TGTGCCTGGAGTGTTCAGGGCAATGAAAAACTGTTTTTT.

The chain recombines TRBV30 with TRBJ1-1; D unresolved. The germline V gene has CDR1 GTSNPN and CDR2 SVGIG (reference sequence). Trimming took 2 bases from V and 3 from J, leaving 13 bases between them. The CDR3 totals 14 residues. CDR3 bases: TGTGCCTGGAGTTCTTGGAGGGAAGACACTGAAGCTTTCTTT. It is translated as CAWSSWREDTEAFF.

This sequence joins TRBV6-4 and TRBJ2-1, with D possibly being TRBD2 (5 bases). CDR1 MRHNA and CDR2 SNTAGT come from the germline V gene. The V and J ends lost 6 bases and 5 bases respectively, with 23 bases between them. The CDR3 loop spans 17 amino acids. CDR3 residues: CASSAYQTSTTDNEQFF. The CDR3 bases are TGTGCCAGCAGCGCTTACCAGACTTCGACTACTGACAATGAGCAGTTCTTC.

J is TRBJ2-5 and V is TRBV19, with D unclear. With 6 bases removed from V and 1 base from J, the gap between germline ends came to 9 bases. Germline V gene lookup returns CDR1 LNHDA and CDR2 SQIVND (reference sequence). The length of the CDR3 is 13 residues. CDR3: CASRKTPQETQYF. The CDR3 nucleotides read TGTGCCAGTAGAAAGACACCCCAAGAGACCCAGTACTTC.

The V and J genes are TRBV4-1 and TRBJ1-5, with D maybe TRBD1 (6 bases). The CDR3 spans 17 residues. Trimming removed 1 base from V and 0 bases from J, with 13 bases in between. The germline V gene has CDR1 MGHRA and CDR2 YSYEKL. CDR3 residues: CASSQAWTEYSNQPQHF. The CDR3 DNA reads TGCGCCAGCAGCCAAGCTTGGACAGAGTATAGCAATCAGCCCCAGCATTTT.